These 2 T cell receptor beta chains share one sample of origin, sequenced in a study of identical twins. TCRdb reanalysed the 5' RACE reads using MiXCR and keeps one entry per CDR3 protein. The table shows about 690,000 distinct CDR3 sequences, with 21% occurring only once. This sample was shared with a second study, whose subject was T cells expressing NK-cell markers.

Sequencing was carried out using PBMCs. Receptors were obtained from a woman aged 18-29 years in good health.

This clonotype was seen repeatedly, ten times or more. The rearrangement joins TRBV12-3 or TRBV12-4 to TRBJ2-1, with TRBD1 identical over 10 bases. The CDR3 totals 14 residues. Trimming took 5 bases from V and 6 from J; bases not matched to a gene: 4. The CDR3: CASSPGTGANEQFF. CDR3 nucleotides: TGTGCCAGCAGTCCCGGGACAGGGGCCAATGAGCAGTTCTTC.

This chain links TRBV11-2 with TRBJ1-1; D unclear. The germline V gene has CDR1 SGHAT and CDR2 FQNNGV. The germline V and J ends were trimmed by 3 bases and 0 bases, with 11 bases remaining between them. CDR3 length: 15 amino acids. The CDR3 nucleotides read TGTGCCAGCAGCTTTTCCTCTCTCATGAACACTGAAGCTTTCTTT. Protein sequence: CASSFSSLMNTEAFF.